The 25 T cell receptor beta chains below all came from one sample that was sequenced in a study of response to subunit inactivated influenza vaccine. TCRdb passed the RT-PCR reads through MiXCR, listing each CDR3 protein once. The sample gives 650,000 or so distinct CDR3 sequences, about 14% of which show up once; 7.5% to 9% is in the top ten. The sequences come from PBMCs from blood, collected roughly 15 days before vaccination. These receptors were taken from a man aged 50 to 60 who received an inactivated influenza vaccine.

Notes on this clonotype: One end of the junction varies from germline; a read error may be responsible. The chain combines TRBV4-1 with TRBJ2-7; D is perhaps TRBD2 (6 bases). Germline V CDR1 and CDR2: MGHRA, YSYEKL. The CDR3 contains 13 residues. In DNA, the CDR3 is TGCGCCAGCAGCCAAGTACAAACATCGGGAGAGTTTTTC. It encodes CASSQVQTSGEFF.

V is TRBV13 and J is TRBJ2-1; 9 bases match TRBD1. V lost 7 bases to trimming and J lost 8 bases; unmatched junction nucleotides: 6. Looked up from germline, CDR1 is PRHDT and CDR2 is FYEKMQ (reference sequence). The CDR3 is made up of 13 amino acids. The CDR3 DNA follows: TGTGCCAGCACCGAACAGGGGGCCGATGAGCAGTTCTTC. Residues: CASTEQGADEQFF.

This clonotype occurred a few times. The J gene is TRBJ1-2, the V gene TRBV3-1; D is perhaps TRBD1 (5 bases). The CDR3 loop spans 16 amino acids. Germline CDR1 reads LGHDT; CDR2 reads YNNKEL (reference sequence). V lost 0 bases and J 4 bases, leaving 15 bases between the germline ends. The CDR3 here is CASSQDSNRFGYGYTF. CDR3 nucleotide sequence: TGTGCCAGCAGCCAAGATTCCAACAGGTTCGGCTATGGCTACACCTTC.

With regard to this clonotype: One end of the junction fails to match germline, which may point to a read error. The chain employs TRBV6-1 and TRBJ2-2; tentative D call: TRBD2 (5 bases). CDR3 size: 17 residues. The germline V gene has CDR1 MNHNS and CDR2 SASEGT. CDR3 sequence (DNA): TGTGCCAGCAGTCCGAGACGTACGGGCTCGTACACCGGGGAGCTGTCTTTT. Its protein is CASSPRRTGSYTGELSF.

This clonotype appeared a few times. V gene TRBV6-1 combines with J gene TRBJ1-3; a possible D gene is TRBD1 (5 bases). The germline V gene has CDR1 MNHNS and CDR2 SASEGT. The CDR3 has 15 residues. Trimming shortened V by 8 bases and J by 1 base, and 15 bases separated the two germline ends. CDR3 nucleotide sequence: TGTGCCAGCGCCAGGGTTGGTGGTTCTGGAAACACCATATATTTT. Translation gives CASARVGGSGNTIYF.

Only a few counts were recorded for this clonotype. For the CDR3, the DNA is TGTGCCAGCATCAAAGCCCAGGGCCGCTACAATGAGCAGTTCTTC. Translated: CASIKAQGRYNEQFF. This chain links TRBV7-2 with TRBJ2-1, with D possibly matching TRBD1 (5 bases). Trimming cost V 7 bases and J 3 bases, with 16 bases left between them. This CDR3 is 15 amino acids long. The germline V gene encodes CDR1 SGHTA and CDR2 FQGNSA.

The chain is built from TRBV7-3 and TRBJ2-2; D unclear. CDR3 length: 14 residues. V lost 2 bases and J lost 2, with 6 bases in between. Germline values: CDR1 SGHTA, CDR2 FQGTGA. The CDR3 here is CASSLLFNTGELFF. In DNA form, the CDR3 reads TGTGCCAGCAGCTTACTGTTTAACACCGGGGAGCTGTTTTTT.

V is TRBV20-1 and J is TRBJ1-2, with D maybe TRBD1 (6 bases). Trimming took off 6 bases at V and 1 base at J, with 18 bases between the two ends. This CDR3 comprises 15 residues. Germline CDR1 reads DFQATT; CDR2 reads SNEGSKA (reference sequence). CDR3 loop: CSARNPGTSNYGYTF. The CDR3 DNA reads TGCAGTGCCAGAAACCCCGGGACAAGTAACTATGGCTACACCTTC.

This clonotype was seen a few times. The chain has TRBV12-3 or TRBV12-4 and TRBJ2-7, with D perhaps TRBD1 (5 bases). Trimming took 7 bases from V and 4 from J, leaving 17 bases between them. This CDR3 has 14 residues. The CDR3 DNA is TGTGCCAGCACCGCCGGACACGGGTCATACGAGCAGTACTTC. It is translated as CASTAGHGSYEQYF.

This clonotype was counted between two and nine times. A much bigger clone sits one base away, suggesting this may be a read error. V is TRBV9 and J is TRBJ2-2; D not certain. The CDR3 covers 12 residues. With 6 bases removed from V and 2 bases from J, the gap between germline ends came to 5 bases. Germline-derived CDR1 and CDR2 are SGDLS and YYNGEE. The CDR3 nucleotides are TGTGCCAGCACCCGAAACACCGGGGAGCTGTTTTTT. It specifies CASTRNTGELFF.

This chain's CDR3 is CASRGQTPKTQYF. CDR3 bases: TGTGCCAGCAGGGGACAGACCCCGAAGACCCAGTACTTC. This rearrangement joins TRBV6-2 or TRBV6-3 to TRBJ2-5; TRBD1 aligns across 7 bases. V lost 6 bases to trimming and J lost 6 bases; unmatched junction nucleotides: 7. This CDR3 comprises 13 residues. Germline CDR1 MNHEY, CDR2 SVGEGT.

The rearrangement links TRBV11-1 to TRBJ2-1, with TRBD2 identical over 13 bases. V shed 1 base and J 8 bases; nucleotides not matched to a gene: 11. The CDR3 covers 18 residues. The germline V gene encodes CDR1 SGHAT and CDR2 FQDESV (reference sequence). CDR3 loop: CASSLDRRGLAGNDEQFF. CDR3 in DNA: TGTGCCAGCAGCTTAGACAGGAGGGGACTAGCGGGAAACGATGAGCAGTTCTTC.

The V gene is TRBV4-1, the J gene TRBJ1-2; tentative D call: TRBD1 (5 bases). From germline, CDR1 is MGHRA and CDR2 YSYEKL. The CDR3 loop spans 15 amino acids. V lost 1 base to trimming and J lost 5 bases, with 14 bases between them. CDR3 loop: CASSQVSQGGYGYTF. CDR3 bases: TGCGCCAGCAGCCAAGTCAGTCAGGGCGGGTATGGCTACACCTTC.

For the CDR3, the DNA is TGCAGTGCTAGAAGGGGGACAGGGCACGGGAATGAGCAGTTCTTC. Translating it yields CSARRGTGHGNEQFF. V and J are TRBV20-1 and TRBJ2-1, with TRBD1 matching over 9 bases. The CDR3 sequence is 15 residues long. The germline gives CDR1 DFQATT, CDR2 SNEGSKA (reference sequence). After removal of 2 bases from V and 7 bases from J, the junction contained 9 bases not matched to a gene.

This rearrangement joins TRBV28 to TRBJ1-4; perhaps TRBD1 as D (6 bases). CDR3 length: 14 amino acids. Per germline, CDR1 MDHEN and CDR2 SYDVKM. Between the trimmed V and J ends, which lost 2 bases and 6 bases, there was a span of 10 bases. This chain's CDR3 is CASSLGQRHEKLFF. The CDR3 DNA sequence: TGTGCCAGCAGTTTAGGACAGCGTCATGAAAAACTGTTTTTT.

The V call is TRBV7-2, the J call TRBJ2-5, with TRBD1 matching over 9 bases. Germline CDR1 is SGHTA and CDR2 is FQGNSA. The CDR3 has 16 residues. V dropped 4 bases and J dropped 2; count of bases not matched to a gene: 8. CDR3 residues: CASSYQGQGWQETQYF. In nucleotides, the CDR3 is TGTGCCAGCAGCTACCAAGGACAGGGGTGGCAAGAGACCCAGTACTTC.

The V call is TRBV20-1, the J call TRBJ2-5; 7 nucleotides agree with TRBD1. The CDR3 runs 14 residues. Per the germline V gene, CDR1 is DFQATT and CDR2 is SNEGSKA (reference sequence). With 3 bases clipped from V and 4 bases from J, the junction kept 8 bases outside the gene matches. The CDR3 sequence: CSASDFRGRETQYF. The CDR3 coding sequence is TGCAGTGCTAGTGATTTTAGGGGGCGAGAGACCCAGTACTTC.

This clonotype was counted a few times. The CDR3 DNA follows: TGCAGTGCTAGACTAGCGGGGGCGACCTACAATGAGCAGTTCTTC. Translating gives CSARLAGATYNEQFF. The chain couples TRBV20-1 to TRBJ2-1, with TRBD2 matching over 10 bases. V lost 2 bases and J lost 2; bases outside the gene matches: 3. CDR3 length equals 15 residues. Germline loops: CDR1 DFQATT, CDR2 SNEGSKA (reference sequence).

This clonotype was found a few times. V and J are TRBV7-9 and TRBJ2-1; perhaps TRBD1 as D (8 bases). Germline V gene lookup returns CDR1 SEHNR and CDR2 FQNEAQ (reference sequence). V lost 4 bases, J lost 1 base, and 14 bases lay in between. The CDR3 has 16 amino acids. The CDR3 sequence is CASSSSQGGSYNEQFF. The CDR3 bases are TGTGCCAGCAGCTCCTCACAGGGGGGGTCCTACAATGAGCAGTTCTTC.

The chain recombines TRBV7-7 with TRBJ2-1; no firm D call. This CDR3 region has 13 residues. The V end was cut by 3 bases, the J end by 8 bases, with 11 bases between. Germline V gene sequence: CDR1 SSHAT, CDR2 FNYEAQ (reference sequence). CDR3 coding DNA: TGTGCCAGCAGCTTCAAAAAAGGTCATGAGCAGTTCTTC. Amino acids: CASSFKKGHEQFF.

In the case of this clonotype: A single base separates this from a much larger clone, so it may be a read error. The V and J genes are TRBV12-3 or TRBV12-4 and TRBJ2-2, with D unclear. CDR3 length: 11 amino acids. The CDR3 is CASCFARELFF. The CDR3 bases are TGTGCCAGCTGTTTTGCCCGGGAGCTGTTTTTT.

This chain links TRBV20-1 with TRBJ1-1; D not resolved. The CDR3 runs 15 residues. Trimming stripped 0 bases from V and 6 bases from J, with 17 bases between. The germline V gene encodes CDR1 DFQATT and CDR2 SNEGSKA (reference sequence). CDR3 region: CSAREQKLGVAEAFF. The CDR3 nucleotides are TGCAGTGCTAGAGAGCAGAAACTGGGAGTCGCTGAAGCTTTCTTT.

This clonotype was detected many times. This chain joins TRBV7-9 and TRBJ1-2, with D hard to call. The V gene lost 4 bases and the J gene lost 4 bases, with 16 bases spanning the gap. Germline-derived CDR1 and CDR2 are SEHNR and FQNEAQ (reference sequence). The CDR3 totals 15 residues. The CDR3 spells CASSSAEGISYGYTF. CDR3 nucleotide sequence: TGTGCCAGCAGCTCGGCGGAGGGTATTAGCTATGGCTACACCTTC.

The CDR3 DNA sequence: TGTGCCAGCAGTTTCCGGACCCGTACGGTTCCAACAGAGACCCAGTACTTC. Amino acids: CASSFRTRTVPTETQYF. The rearrangement links TRBV28 to TRBJ2-5; the D is unclear. With 3 bases removed from V and 4 bases from J, the gap between germline ends came to 21 bases. Germline loops: CDR1 MDHEN, CDR2 SYDVKM. The CDR3 has 17 residues.

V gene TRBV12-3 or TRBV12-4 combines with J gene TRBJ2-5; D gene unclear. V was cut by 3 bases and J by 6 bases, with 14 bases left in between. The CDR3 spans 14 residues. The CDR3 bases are TGTGCCAGCAGTTTTGGGGTTAGCCCCAAGACCCAGTACTTC. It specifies CASSFGVSPKTQYF.